This T cell receptor beta chain was recorded in a study of cytomegalovirus exposure and HLA in healthy donors. Turning to the study itself: Per a later analysis, the approximately 690 first-cohort and approximately 120 validation repertoires shared one platform.

The data were produced by immunoSEQ multiplex PCR, yet TCRdb's version contains in-frame clones alone and is incomplete. The sample has 200,000 to 250,000 clones, around 86% seen once; the top ten hold approximately 2%. Details on this clone: Antigen specificity is unknown.

Study-wide points: Clusters of TCRs from the first cohort tended to co-occur in the roughly 120 validation repertoires (as a later analysis found).

The approximately 120-subject validation cohort, separate from the 666-subject first cohort, included the donors. The CDR3 covers 14 residues. The chain has TRBV21-1 and TRBJ2-7; the table assigns TRBD2, which was not confirmed against the DNA. TRBV21-1 is designated a pseudogene. What was sequenced was PBMCs. The sequence was collected from a woman under 30 in good health and CMV-seropositive. CDR3 nucleotide sequence: TGTGCCAGCAGCACTTCAGCGGGAACCTACGAGCAGTACTTC. As protein: CASSTSAGTYEQYF.